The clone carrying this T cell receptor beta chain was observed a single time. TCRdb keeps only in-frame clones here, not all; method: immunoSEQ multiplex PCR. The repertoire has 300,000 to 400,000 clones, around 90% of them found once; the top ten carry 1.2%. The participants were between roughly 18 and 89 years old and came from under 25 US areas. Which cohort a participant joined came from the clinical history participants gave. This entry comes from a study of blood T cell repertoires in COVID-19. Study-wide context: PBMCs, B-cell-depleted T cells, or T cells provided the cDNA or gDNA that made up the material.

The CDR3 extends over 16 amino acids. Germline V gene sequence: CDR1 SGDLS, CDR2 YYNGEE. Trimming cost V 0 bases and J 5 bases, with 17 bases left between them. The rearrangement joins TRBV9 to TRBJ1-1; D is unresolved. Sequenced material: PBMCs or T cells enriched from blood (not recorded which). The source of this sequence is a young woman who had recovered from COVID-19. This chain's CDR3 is CASSVGGGTWHTEAFF. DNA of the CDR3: TGTGCCAGCAGCGTAGGAGGAGGAACTTGGCATACTGAAGCTTTCTTT.